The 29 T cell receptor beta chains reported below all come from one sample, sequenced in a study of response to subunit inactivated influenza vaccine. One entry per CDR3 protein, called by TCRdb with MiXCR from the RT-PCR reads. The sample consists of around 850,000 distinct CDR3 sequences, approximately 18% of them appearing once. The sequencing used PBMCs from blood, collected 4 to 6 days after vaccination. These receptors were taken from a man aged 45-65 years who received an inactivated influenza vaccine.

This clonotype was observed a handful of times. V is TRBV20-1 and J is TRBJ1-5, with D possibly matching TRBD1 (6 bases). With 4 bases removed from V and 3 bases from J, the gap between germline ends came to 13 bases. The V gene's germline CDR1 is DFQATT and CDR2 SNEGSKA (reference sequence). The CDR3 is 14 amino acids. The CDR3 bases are TGCAGTGCTATAAGGTCAGGGGCCAATCAGCCCCAGCATTTT. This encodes CSAIRSGANQPQHF.

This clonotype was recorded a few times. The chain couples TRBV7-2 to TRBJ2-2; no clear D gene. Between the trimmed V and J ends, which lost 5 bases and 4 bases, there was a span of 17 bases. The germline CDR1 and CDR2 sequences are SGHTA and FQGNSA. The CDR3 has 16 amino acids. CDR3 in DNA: TGTGCCAGCAGCCCATTCGAGAGTCGGAGCACCGGGGAGCTGTTTTTT. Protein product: CASSPFESRSTGELFF.

The CDR3 here is CASRDGYQETQYF. The CDR3 DNA sequence: TGTGCCAGCAGGGACGGATACCAAGAGACCCAGTACTTC. The rearrangement joins TRBV7-9 to TRBJ2-5; D remains unclear. V was cut by 6 bases and J by 0 bases, with 8 bases left in between. CDR1 SEHNR and CDR2 FQNEAQ come from the germline V gene (reference sequence). This CDR3 has 13 residues.

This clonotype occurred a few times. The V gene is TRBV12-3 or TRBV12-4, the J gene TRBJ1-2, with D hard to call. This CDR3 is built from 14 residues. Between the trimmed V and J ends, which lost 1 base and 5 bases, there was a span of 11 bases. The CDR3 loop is CASSLVINGYGYTF. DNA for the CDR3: TGTGCCAGCAGTTTAGTAATCAACGGGTATGGCTACACCTTC.

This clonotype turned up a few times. The CDR3 region is CASSSSMTQYF. The CDR3 DNA reads as TGTGCCAGCAGCTCCTCGATGACCCAGTACTTC. The V gene is TRBV11-2, the J gene TRBJ2-5; D is unclear. Trimming shortened V by 4 bases and J by 7 bases, and 7 bases separated the two germline ends. Germline V lookup: CDR1 SGHAT, CDR2 FQNNGV. This CDR3 is 11 amino acids long.

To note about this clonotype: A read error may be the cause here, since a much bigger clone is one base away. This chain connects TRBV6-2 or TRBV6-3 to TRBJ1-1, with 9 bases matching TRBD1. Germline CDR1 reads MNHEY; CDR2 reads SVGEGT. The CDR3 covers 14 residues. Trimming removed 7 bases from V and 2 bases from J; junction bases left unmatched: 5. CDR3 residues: CASKPGQGNTEAFF. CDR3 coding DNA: TGTGCCAGCAAACCGGGACAGGGTAACACTGAAGCTTTCTTT.

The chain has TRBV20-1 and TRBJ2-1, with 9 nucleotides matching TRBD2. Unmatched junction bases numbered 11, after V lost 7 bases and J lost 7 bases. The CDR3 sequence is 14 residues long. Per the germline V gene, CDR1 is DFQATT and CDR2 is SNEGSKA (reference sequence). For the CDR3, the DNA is TGCAGTGTCACCCGGGGCGGGGGGGGAAATGAGCAGTTCTTC. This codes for CSVTRGGGGNEQFF.

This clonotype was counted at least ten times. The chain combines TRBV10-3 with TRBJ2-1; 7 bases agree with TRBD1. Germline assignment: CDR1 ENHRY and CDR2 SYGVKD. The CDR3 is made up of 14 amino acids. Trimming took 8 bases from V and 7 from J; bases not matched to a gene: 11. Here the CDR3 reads CAIGGQARGNEQFF. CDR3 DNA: TGTGCCATCGGCGGACAGGCCCGTGGGAATGAGCAGTTCTTC.

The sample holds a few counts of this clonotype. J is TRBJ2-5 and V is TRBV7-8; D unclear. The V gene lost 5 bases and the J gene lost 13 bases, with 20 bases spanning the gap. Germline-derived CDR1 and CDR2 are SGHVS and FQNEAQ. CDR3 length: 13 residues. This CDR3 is CASSQRERPPGYF. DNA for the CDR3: TGTGCCAGCAGCCAAAGGGAACGACCCCCCGGGTACTTC.

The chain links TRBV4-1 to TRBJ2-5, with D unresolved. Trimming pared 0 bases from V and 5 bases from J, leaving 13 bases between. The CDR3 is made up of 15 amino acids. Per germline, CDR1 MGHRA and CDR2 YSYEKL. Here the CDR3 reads CASSQDQVRVETQYF. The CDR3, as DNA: TGCGCCAGCAGCCAAGATCAGGTCCGGGTTGAGACCCAGTACTTC.

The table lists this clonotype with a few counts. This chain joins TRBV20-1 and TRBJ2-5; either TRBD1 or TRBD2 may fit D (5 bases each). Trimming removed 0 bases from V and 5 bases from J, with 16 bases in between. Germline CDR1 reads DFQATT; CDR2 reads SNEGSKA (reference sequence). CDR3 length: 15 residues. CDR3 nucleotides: TGCAGTGCTAGAGATGTGTCAGGGAGAGGGGAGACCCAGTACTTC. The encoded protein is CSARDVSGRGETQYF.

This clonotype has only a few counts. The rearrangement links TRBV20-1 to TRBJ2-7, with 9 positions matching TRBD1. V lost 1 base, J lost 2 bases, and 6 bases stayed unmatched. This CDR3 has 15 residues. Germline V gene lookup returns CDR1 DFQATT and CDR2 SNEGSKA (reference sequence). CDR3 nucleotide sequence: TGCAGTGCTAGAGCGCGGGACAGGGATACCTACGAGCAGTACTTC. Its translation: CSARARDRDTYEQYF.

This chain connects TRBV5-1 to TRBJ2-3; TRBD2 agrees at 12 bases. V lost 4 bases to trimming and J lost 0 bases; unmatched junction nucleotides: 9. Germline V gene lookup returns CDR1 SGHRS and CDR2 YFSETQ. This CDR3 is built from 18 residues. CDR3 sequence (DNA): TGCGCCAGCAGCCGGACTAGCGGGGAGTTCTCTAGCACAGATACGCAGTATTTT. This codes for CASSRTSGEFSSTDTQYF.

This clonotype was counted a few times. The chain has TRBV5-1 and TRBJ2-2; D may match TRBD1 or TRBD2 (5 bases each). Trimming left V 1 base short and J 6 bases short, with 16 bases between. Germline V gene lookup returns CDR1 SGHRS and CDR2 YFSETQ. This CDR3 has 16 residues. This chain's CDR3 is CASSLLSGPSAGELFF. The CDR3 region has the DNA TGCGCCAGCAGCTTGCTTTCGGGACCCTCGGCCGGGGAGCTGTTTTTT.

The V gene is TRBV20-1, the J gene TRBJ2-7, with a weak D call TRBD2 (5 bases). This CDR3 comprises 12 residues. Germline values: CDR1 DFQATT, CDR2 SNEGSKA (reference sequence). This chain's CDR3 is CSPFVGTYEQYF. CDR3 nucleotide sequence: TGCAGCCCCTTTGTCGGGACCTACGAGCAGTACTTC.

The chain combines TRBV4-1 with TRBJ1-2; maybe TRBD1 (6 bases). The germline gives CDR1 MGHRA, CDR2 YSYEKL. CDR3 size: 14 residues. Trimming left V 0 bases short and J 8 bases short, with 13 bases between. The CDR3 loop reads CASSQDLRGSGYTF. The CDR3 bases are TGCGCCAGCAGCCAAGATCTCAGGGGCTCAGGCTACACCTTC.

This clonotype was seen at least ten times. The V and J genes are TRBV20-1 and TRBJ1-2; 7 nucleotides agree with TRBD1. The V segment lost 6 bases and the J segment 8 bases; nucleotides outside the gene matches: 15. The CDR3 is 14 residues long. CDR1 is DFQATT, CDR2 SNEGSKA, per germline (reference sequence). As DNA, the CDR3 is TGCAGTGCCAGAACCACCGGGACAGTTGGCGGCTACACCTTC. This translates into CSARTTGTVGGYTF.

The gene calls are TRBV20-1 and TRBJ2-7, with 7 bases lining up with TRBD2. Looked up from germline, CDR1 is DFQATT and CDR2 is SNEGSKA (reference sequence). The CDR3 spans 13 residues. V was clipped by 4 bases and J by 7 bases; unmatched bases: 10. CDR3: CSAKTGTTSEQYF. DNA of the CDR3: TGCAGTGCTAAAACCGGGACTACGTCAGAGCAGTACTTC.

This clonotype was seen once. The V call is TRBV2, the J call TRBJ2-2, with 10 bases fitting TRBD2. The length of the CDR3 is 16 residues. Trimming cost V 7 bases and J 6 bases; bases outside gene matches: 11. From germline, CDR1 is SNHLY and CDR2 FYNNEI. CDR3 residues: CASKREAGGRSGELFF. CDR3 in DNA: TGTGCCAGCAAGAGGGAAGCGGGGGGGAGATCCGGGGAGCTGTTTTTT.

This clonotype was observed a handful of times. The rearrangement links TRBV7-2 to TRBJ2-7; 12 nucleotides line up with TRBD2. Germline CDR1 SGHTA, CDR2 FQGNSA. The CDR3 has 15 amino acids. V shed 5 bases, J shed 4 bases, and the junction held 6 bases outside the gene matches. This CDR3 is CASSKTSGSIYEQYF. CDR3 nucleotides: TGTGCCAGCAGCAAGACTAGCGGGAGTATATACGAGCAGTACTTC.

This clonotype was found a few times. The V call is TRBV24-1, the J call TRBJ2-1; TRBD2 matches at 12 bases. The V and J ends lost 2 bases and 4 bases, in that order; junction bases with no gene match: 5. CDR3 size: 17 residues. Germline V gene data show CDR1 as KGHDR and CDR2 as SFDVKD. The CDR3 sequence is CATSDSSGRDQYNEQFF. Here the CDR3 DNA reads TGTGCCACCAGTGATTCTAGCGGGAGGGACCAGTACAATGAGCAGTTCTTC.

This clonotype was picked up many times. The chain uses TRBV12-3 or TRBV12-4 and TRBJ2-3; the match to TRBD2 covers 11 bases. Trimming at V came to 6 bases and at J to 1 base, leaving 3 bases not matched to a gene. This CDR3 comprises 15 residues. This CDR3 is CASSLGLAGTDTQYF. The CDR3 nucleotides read TGTGCCAGCAGCTTGGGACTAGCGGGCACAGATACGCAGTATTTT.

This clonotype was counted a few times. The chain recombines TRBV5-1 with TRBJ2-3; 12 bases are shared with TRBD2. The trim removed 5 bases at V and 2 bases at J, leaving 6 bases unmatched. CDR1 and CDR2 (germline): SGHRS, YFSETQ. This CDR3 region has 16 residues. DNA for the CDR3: TGCGCCAGCAGAGCTAGCGGGGGGGCCACCACAGATACGCAGTATTTT. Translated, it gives CASRASGGATTDTQYF.

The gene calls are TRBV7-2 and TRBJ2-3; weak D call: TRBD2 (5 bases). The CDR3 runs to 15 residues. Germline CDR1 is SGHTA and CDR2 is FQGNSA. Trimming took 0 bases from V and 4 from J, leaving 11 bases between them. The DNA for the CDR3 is TGTGCCAGCAGCTTAGCGGGTTCGGAGGCAGATACGCAGTATTTT. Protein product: CASSLAGSEADTQYF.

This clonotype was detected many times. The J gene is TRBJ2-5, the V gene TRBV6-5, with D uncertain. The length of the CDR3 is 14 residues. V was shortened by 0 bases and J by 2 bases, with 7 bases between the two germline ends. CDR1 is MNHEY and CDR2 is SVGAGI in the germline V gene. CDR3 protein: CASSYSELQETQYF. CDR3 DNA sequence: TGTGCCAGCAGTTACTCCGAGCTGCAAGAGACCCAGTACTTC.

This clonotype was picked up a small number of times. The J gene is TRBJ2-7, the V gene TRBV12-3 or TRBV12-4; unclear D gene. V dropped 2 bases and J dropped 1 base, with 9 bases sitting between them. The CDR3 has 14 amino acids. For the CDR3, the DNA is TGTGCCAGCAGTTTAAACGCAGTTTCCTACGAGCAGTACTTC. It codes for CASSLNAVSYEQYF.

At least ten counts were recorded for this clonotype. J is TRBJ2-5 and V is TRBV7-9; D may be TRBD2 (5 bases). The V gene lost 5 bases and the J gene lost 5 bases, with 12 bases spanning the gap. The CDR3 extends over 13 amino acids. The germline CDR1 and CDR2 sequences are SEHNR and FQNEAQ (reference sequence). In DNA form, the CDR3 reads TGTGCCAGCAGCCTCCGGGGTGCGGAGACCCAGTACTTC. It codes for CASSLRGAETQYF.

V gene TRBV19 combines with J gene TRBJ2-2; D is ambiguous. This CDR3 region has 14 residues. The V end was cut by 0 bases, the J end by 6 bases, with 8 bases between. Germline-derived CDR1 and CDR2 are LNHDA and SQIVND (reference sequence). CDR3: CASSIDSRAGELFF. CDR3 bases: TGTGCCAGTAGTATAGATAGCCGGGCCGGGGAGCTGTTTTTT.

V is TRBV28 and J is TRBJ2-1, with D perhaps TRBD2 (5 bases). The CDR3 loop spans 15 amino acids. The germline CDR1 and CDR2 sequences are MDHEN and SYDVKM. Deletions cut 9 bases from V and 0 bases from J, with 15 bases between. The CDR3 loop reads CASSNSGLSYNEQFF. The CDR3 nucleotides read TGTGCCAGTTCCAACAGCGGCCTCTCCTACAATGAGCAGTTCTTC. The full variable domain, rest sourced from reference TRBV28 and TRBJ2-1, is DVKVTQSSRYLVKRTGEKVFLECVQDMDHENMFWYRQDPGLGLRLIYFSYDVKMKEKGDIPEGYSVSREKKERFSLILESASTNQTSMYLCASSNSGLSYNEQFFGPGTRLTVL.